The next 19 T cell receptor beta chains were all read from a single sample in a study of cytomegalovirus exposure and HLA in healthy donors. This PCR relied on a set of 60 Vbeta primers and 13 Jbeta primers. This table comes from immunoSEQ multiplex PCR, and its TCRdb copy is limited to in-frame clones, with some not included. This sample's table has about 200,000 clones. Sequencing was carried out using PBMCs. These receptors originate from a girl under 10 years old in good health and CMV-seropositive.

The rearrangement uses TRBV5-4 and TRBJ1-1, with 7 bases matching TRBD1. The J segment lost 8 bases and the V segment lost 4 bases, leaving 26 bases of the junction unmatched. Germline CDR1 is SGHNT and CDR2 is YYREEE (reference sequence). The CDR3 extends over 19 amino acids. Here the CDR3 reads CASSRQGFQRAGPDAEAFF. For the CDR3, the DNA is TGTGCCAGCAGCCGACAGGGCTTCCAACGAGCGGGTCCGGACGCCGAAGCTTTCTTT.

The chain joins TRBV5-6 to TRBJ2-7; no clear D. The germline V gene has CDR1 SGHDT and CDR2 YYEEEE. CDR3 length equals 14 residues. V lost 3 bases, J lost 0 bases, and 10 bases lay in between. The CDR3 coding sequence is TGTGCCAGCAGCTGGCAGTACAACTCCTACGAGCAGTACTTC. This gives the protein CASSWQYNSYEQYF.

The rearrangement uses TRBV14 and TRBJ2-2; 8 nucleotides align to TRBD2. CDR1 is SGHDN, CDR2 FVKESK, per germline. The ends lost 4 bases at V and 0 bases at J; junction bases unmatched: 10. The CDR3 totals 18 residues. The CDR3 DNA sequence: TGTGCCAGCAGCCGTCGCTTAGCGGGGTTCTCGAACACCGGGGAGCTGTTTTTT. Protein: CASSRRLAGFSNTGELFF.

The rearrangement uses TRBV6-1 and TRBJ1-5, with D hard to call. CDR1 is MNHNS, CDR2 SASEGT, per germline. This CDR3 is built from 15 residues. V gave up 6 bases and J gave up 0 bases, with 12 bases separating them. The CDR3 coding sequence is TGTGCCAGCAGCTTGACTGAATATAGCAATCAGCCCCAGCATTTT. Residues: CASSLTEYSNQPQHF.

V is TRBV5-1 and J is TRBJ2-5; D is unresolved. CDR3 length equals 13 residues. V dropped 1 base and J dropped 3 bases, with 7 bases sitting between them. CDR1 SGHRS and CDR2 YFSETQ come from the germline V gene. This CDR3 reads CASSLRVEETQYF. The CDR3 nucleotides are TGCGCCAGCAGCTTGCGGGTTGAAGAGACCCAGTACTTC.

The chain joins TRBV5-1 to TRBJ2-1, with TRBD2 matching over 7 bases. CDR1 and CDR2 (germline): SGHRS, YFSETQ. CDR3 length equals 19 residues. V trimming: 1 base; J trimming: 0 bases; junction bases outside the gene matches: 13. CDR3 DNA sequence: TGCGCCAGCAGCTTGATCCTCGCGGGAGTAGTCGGCTCCTACAATGAGCAGTTCTTC. Translated, it gives CASSLILAGVVGSYNEQFF.

V is TRBV7-9 and J is TRBJ2-3, with D possibly matching TRBD2 (5 bases). CDR3 size: 14 residues. In germline, CDR1 is SEHNR, CDR2 FQNEAQ (reference sequence). Trimming pared 1 base from V and 5 bases from J, leaving 10 bases between. The CDR3 nucleotides are TGTGCCAGCAGCTTAGAACTAGGCTTAGATACGCAGTATTTT. This gives the protein CASSLELGLDTQYF.

The chain employs TRBV10-1 and TRBJ2-5, with 11 nucleotides matching TRBD1. Germline CDR1 and CDR2: WNHNN and SYGVQD (reference sequence). The CDR3 totals 15 residues. The V and J ends lost 2 bases and 2 bases, in that order; junction bases with no gene match: 1. The CDR3 loop is CASSEGTGGQETQYF. The DNA for the CDR3 is TGCGCCAGCAGTGAGGGGACAGGGGGGCAAGAGACCCAGTACTTC.

The gene calls are TRBV18 and TRBJ1-2; possibly TRBD1 for D (6 bases). The CDR3 loop spans 16 amino acids. V was shortened by 4 bases and J by 3 bases, with 18 bases between the two germline ends. Germline V gene sequence: CDR1 KGHSH, CDR2 LQKENI. The CDR3 loop reads CASSLFRQALHYGYTF. The DNA for the CDR3 is TGTGCCAGCTCACTATTTAGACAGGCTCTTCACTATGGCTACACCTTC.

V and J are TRBV29-1 and TRBJ2-1; D is possibly TRBD2 (6 bases). From germline, CDR1 is SQVTM and CDR2 ANQGSEA. V lost 4 bases to trimming and J lost 9 bases, with 10 bases between them. This CDR3 has 11 residues. The CDR3 DNA reads TGCAGCGTTGCCGGGGACTCTGAGCAGTTCTTC. Protein: CSVAGDSEQFF.

This chain connects TRBV27 to TRBJ1-5; D is uncertain. Germline CDR1 is MNHEY and CDR2 is SMNVEV (reference sequence). This CDR3 has 13 residues. V was clipped by 4 bases and J by 3 bases, with 7 bases between them. Here the CDR3 reads CASSYRDNQPQHF. The DNA of the CDR3 is TGTGCCAGCAGTTACCGGGACAATCAGCCCCAGCATTTT.

The gene calls are TRBV2 and TRBJ2-2; 10 positions match TRBD1. This CDR3 region has 15 residues. The germline CDR1 and CDR2 sequences are SNHLY and FYNNEI. V shed 10 bases, J shed 5 bases, and the junction held 10 bases outside the gene matches. The CDR3 here is CATQKDRGLTGELFF. CDR3 sequence (DNA): TGTGCCACCCAGAAAGACAGGGGGCTTACCGGGGAGCTGTTTTTT.

This chain uses TRBV14 with TRBJ1-2; D is ambiguous. Trimming removed 1 base at V and 5 bases at J, with 8 bases between. Germline CDR1 SGHDN, CDR2 FVKESK. There are 13 residues in the CDR3. CDR3 in amino acids: CASSQALRYGYTF. The CDR3 coding sequence is TGTGCCAGCAGCCAAGCCTTACGGTATGGCTACACCTTC.

V and J are TRBV2 and TRBJ1-2; D is unresolved. The CDR3 runs to 15 residues. V dropped 7 bases and J dropped 0 bases, with 15 bases sitting between them. Germline-derived CDR1 and CDR2 are SNHLY and FYNNEI. The CDR3 DNA sequence: TGTGCCAGCACCGCACTCCGAGGGACTAACTATGGCTACACCTTC. Its protein product is CASTALRGTNYGYTF.

The chain uses TRBV6-1 and TRBJ2-7; tentative D call: TRBD1 (5 bases). The CDR3 length is 13 residues. Per germline, CDR1 MNHNS and CDR2 SASEGT. V was shortened by 6 bases and J by 2 bases, with 11 bases between the two germline ends. The CDR3 protein is CASRTDKTYEQYF. The CDR3 region has the DNA TGTGCCAGCAGGACAGATAAAACCTACGAGCAGTACTTC.

The chain couples TRBV7-3 to TRBJ2-3; the D gene is possibly TRBD2 (5 bases). Trimming took off 2 bases at V and 7 bases at J, with 10 bases between the two ends. Germline CDR1 reads SGHTA; CDR2 reads FQGTGA. This CDR3 is 13 amino acids long. The CDR3 loop is CASSLLSGNTQYF. In DNA, the CDR3 is TGTGCCAGCAGCTTACTATCGGGAAATACGCAGTATTTT.

The rearrangement links TRBV28 to TRBJ2-3; 13 bases are shared with TRBD2. Trimming took 5 bases from V and 8 from J; bases not matched to a gene: 13. This CDR3 has 17 residues. Per germline, CDR1 MDHEN and CDR2 SYDVKM. CDR3 amino acids: CASSRFRLAGGILTQYF. CDR3 DNA sequence: TGTGCCAGCAGTAGATTTCGACTAGCGGGAGGAATCCTTACGCAGTATTTT.

The chain uses TRBV29-1 and TRBJ2-1; 7 nucleotides agree with TRBD2. CDR3 length equals 13 residues. Looked up from germline, CDR1 is SQVTM and CDR2 is ANQGSEA. V trimming: 3 bases; J trimming: 6 bases; junction bases outside the gene matches: 5. The CDR3 protein is CSVDGLDTNEQFF. The CDR3 nucleotides are TGCAGCGTTGATGGACTAGACACCAATGAGCAGTTCTTC.

The chain combines TRBV5-1 with TRBJ2-3; D possibly corresponds to TRBD2 (5 bases). V shed 0 bases and J shed 0 bases, with 11 bases lying between them. The CDR3 loop spans 16 amino acids. In germline, CDR1 is SGHRS, CDR2 YFSETQ. CDR3 DNA sequence: TGCGCCAGCAGCTTGGAGGGCCGGACTAGCACAGATACGCAGTATTTT. It specifies CASSLEGRTSTDTQYF.